These T cell receptor beta chains were read from a single sample in a study of OX40 agonist ivuxolimab in advanced cancers. Some clones are missing from TCRdb's copy, which holds only in-frame ones; the method was immunoSEQ multiplex PCR. The table has roughly 40,000 clones, approximately 75% seen once. The sequencing used CD4+ or CD8+ T cells sorted from blood, collected in a trial of the OX40 agonist ivuxolimab. Receptors were obtained from an adult with an advanced solid tumor such as melanoma, head and neck, liver or kidney cancer. CDR3s include the opening cysteine and the closing phenylalanine or tryptophan. The D gene is left open where the match is weak. Size is stated for part of the rows, as once, few or many counts, or as a class when the clone is expanded.

j_gene | d_gene | v_gene | abundance | CDR3aa | CDR3nt
TRBJ1-2 | TRBD1 | TRBV5-1 | - | CASSLRDSYGYTF | TGCGCCAGCAGCTTAAGGGACAGCTATGGCTACACCTTC
TRBJ1-5 | TRBD1 | TRBV5-1 | - | CASSLDGTGYNQPQHF | TGCGCCAGCAGCTTGGATGGGACAGGTTACAATCAGCCCCAGCATTTT
TRBJ1-2 | TRBD1 | TRBV27 | - | CASSLSVITGANYGYTF | TGTGCCAGCAGTTTATCGGTAATCACAGGGGCTAACTATGGCTACACCTTC
TRBJ1-2 | - | TRBV7-8 | - | CASSFGSGDGYTF | TGTGCCAGCAGCTTCGGTTCTGGAGATGGCTACACCTTC
TRBJ1-4 | - | TRBV9 | - | CASSYSGTVNEKLFF | TGTGCCAGCAGCTATAGCGGGACCGTGAATGAAAAACTGTTTTTT
TRBJ2-5 | TRBD2 | TRBV6-5 | - | CASSYSLLAAKETQYF | TGTGCCAGCAGTTACTCGTTACTAGCGGCTAAAGAGACCCAGTACTTC
TRBJ2-3 | - | TRBV4-3 | - | CASSQGDGDTQYF | TGCGCCAGCAGCCAGGGGGACGGGGATACGCAGTATTTT
TRBJ1-5 | - | TRBV4-3 | - | CASSQGPTNQPQHF | TGCGCCAGCAGCCAGGGACCGACTAATCAGCCCCAGCATTTT
TRBJ2-2 | - | TRBV12-5 | - | CASGLVRARRDLENTGELFF | TGTGCTAGTGGTTTGGTTAGAGCTCGGCGGGACCTGGAGAACACCGGGGAGCTGTTTTTT
TRBJ1-4 | - | TRBV7-9 | few | CASSRGTHEKLFF | TGTGCCAGCAGCCGGGGCACCCATGAAAAACTGTTTTTT
TRBJ1-3 | - | TRBV13 | - | CASSLGGQRISSGNTIYF | TGTGCCAGCAGCTTAGGCGGGCAGCGAATCTCTTCTGGAAACACCATATATTTT
TRBJ1-5 | - | TRBV21-1 | - | CASSSVVEPQHF | TGTGCCAGCAGCAGCGTGGTGGAGCCCCAGCATTTT
TRBJ1-5 | TRBD1 | TRBV7-8 | - | CASSLYAPGTGGAGAPQHF | TGTGCCAGCAGCTTATATGCTCCCGGGACAGGGGGTGCCGGGGCGCCCCAGCATTTT
TRBJ1-4 | - | TRBV7-5 | - | CVRSLEWESAATNEKLFF | TGTGTCAGAAGCTTAGAGTGGGAATCGGCCGCAACTAATGAAAAACTGTTTTTT